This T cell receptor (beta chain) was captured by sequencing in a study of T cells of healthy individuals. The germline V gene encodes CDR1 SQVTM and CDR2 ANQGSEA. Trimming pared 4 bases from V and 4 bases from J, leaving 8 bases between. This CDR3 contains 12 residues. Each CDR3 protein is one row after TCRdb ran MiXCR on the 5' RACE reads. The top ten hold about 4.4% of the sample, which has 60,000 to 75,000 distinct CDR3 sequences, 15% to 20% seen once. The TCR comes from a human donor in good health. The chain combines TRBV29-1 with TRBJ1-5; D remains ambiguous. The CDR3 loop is CSVADGNQPQHF. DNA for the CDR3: TGCAGCGTTGCTGACGGTAATCAGCCCCAGCATTTT.